These 15 T cell receptor beta chains were all obtained from the same sample, sequenced in a study of T cells in Graves' hyperthyroidism and ophthalmopathy. Amplified TCR beta CDR3 regions derived from RNA transcripts. Initially, a first-round RT-PCR of the TCR CDR3 employed the HTBI primer set. TCRdb re-analysed the multiplex PCR reads in MiXCR, keeping a single row per CDR3 protein. The data contain 500,000 to 600,000 distinct CDR3 sequences, over 15% of them singletons. The sequenced sample was blood. These receptors all stem from a woman younger than 35 with Graves' hyperthyroidism.

The sample holds many counts of this clonotype. The chain is built from TRBV20-1 and TRBJ1-1; D is perhaps TRBD1 (5 bases). With 5 bases removed from V and 8 bases from J, the gap between germline ends came to 18 bases. Germline assignment: CDR1 DFQATT and CDR2 SNEGSKA (reference sequence). CDR3 length: 13 amino acids. The CDR3 DNA reads as TGCAGTGCTGAGAGCTCAGGGTATCGGGAAGCTTTCTTT. Its protein product is CSAESSGYREAFF.

The chain carries TRBV18 and TRBJ1-5; D might be TRBD1 (5 bases). V lost 2 bases, J lost 5 bases, and 7 bases lay in between. Looked up from germline, CDR1 is KGHSH and CDR2 is LQKENI. This CDR3 comprises 13 residues. CDR3 in amino acids: CASSPGADQPQHF. Here the CDR3 DNA reads TGTGCCAGCTCACCAGGGGCAGATCAGCCCCAGCATTTT. Supplemented by reference TRBV18 and TRBJ1-5, the full variable domain reads NAGVMQNPRHLVRRRGQEARLRCSPMKGHSHVYWYRQLPEEGLKFMVYLQKENIIDESGMPKERFSAEFPKEGPSILRIQQVVRGDSAAYFCASSPGADQPQHFGDGTRLSIL.

V is TRBV12-3 or TRBV12-4 and J is TRBJ2-3; D may correspond to TRBD1 or TRBD2 (6 bases each). There are 16 residues in the CDR3. V lost 2 bases, J lost 4 bases, and 16 bases lay in between. The CDR3 DNA reads as TGTGCCAGCAGTTTATCCTGGGGGGCGCGGGCAGATACGCAGTATTTT. It translates to CASSLSWGARADTQYF.

The V call is TRBV10-2, the J call TRBJ1-3; D gene uncertain. The V gene's germline CDR1 is WSHSY and CDR2 SAAADI. The CDR3 runs 14 residues. Trimming removed 6 bases from V and 4 bases from J, with 13 bases in between. CDR3 residues: CASSGLSLGNTIYF. The CDR3 bases are TGCGCCAGCAGCGGACTGAGCTTAGGAAACACCATATATTTT.

As for this clonotype: A much more abundant neighbour one base away suggests this may be a read error. This chain connects TRBV20-1 to TRBJ2-5, with a weak D call TRBD2 (6 bases). The CDR3 consists of 15 residues. Germline loops: CDR1 DFQATT, CDR2 SNEGSKA (reference sequence). CDR3 nucleotide sequence: TGCAATGCCAGACCTAGGTTTAGCGGTCAAGAGACCCAGTACTTC. This codes for CNARPRFSGQETQYF.

On this clonotype itself: A read error may be the cause here, since a much bigger clone is one base away. The rearrangement links TRBV20-1 to TRBJ2-7, with D maybe TRBD2 (6 bases). Trimming left V 6 bases short and J 1 base short, with 16 bases between. Germline lookup yields CDR1 DFQATT and CDR2 SNEGSKA (reference sequence). The CDR3 is 14 residues long. The CDR3 DNA is TGCAGTGCCACACTGGGGGGACTTTCCTACGAGCAGTACTTC. As protein: CSATLGGLSYEQYF.

This clonotype has just a few counts. The chain employs TRBV27 and TRBJ2-3; D is ambiguous. V lost 6 bases and J lost 2, with 12 bases in between. The germline V gene has CDR1 MNHEY and CDR2 SMNVEV (reference sequence). The CDR3 is 14 amino acids. The CDR3 DNA follows: TGTGCCAGCAGCACGACCCATATCACAGATACGCAGTATTTT. Protein: CASSTTHITDTQYF.

This rearrangement joins TRBV28 to TRBJ1-2; D is undetermined. The CDR3 is 13 residues long. Trimming left V 10 bases short and J 10 bases short, with 22 bases between. Germline loops: CDR1 MDHEN, CDR2 SYDVKM. The CDR3 here is CAIHPTYSGDYTF. The CDR3 DNA reads as TGTGCCATCCATCCGACATACTCGGGTGACTACACCTTC.

The chain combines TRBV12-3 or TRBV12-4 with TRBJ2-2; 9 bases match TRBD2. J lost 3 bases, V lost 3 bases, and 5 bases had no gene match. CDR3 length equals 16 residues. This CDR3 is CASSFAAGGDTGELFF. The CDR3 region has the DNA TGTGCCAGCAGTTTTGCGGCGGGGGGGGACACCGGGGAGCTGTTTTTT.

This clonotype was recorded at least ten times. The rearrangement links TRBV20-1 to TRBJ2-5, with 8 bases lining up with TRBD1. CDR3 size: 14 residues. Germline CDR1 and CDR2: DFQATT and SNEGSKA (reference sequence). The J segment lost 4 bases and the V segment lost 5 bases, leaving 9 bases of the junction unmatched. The CDR3 sequence is CSAARQGKVETQYF. The CDR3 nucleotides read TGCAGTGCTGCTAGACAGGGGAAGGTAGAGACCCAGTACTTC.

This clonotype was detected a few times. An end of the junction does not agree with germline; a read error may underlie this. The rearrangement uses TRBV28 and TRBJ2-5; tentatively, D is TRBD1 or TRBD2 (5 bases each). Germline V lookup: CDR1 MDHEN, CDR2 SYDVKM. This CDR3 has 14 residues. The CDR3 sequence is CASNLSQGGETQYF. The CDR3 bases are TGTGCCAGCAATTTATCCCAGGGCGGGGAGACCCAGTACTTC.

This clonotype was recorded a few times. An end of the junction does not agree with germline; a read error may underlie this. The chain has TRBV5-6 and TRBJ1-2; no firm D call. Germline V lookup: CDR1 SGHDT, CDR2 YYEEEE. The CDR3 consists of 14 residues. The CDR3 region is CACSLVPGRDGYTF. CDR3 bases: TGTGCCTGCAGCTTAGTACCCGGACGGGATGGCTACACCTTC.

The sample holds a few counts of this clonotype. The rearrangement joins TRBV4-1 to TRBJ1-1; D ambiguous. The germline V gene encodes CDR1 MGHRA and CDR2 YSYEKL. V lost 1 base, J lost 0 bases, and 9 bases lay in between. The CDR3 runs to 15 residues. Here the CDR3 DNA reads TGCGCCAGCAGCCAAGTGTCGGAGGTGAACACTGAAGCTTTCTTT. Translated, it gives CASSQVSEVNTEAFF.

In its sample, this clonotype was seen many times. V is TRBV7-9 and J is TRBJ2-1; D ambiguous. V lost 7 bases and J 9 bases, leaving 10 bases between the germline ends. CDR1 SEHNR and CDR2 FQNEAQ come from the germline V gene (reference sequence). The CDR3 sequence is 11 residues long. The CDR3 is CASNTGREQFF. In nucleotides, the CDR3 is TGTGCCAGCAATACCGGGCGTGAGCAGTTCTTC.

This clonotype showed up many times. The genes are TRBV7-9 and TRBJ2-5; D may be TRBD1 (6 bases). Germline V CDR1 and CDR2: SEHNR, FQNEAQ (reference sequence). V shed 1 base and J shed 5 bases, with 14 bases lying between them. The CDR3 runs to 15 residues. CDR3 sequence (DNA): TGTGCCAGCAGCTTAGGACAGGACCCCCGGGAGACCCAGTACTTC. This sequence encodes CASSLGQDPRETQYF.